This TCR beta chain emerged from a study of cytomegalovirus exposure and HLA in healthy donors. Study-wide results and caveats: For most subjects, TCR beta sequences were reported to predict HLA-A and HLA-B alleles with accuracy.

The CDR3 totals 13 residues. CDR1 and CDR2 (germline): SNHLY, FYNNEI. V was clipped by 5 bases and J by 8 bases, with 12 bases between them. Comment on this clone: Its antigen is unknown.

A multiplex PCR was run with 60 Vbeta primers and 13 Jbeta primers. Sequencing was performed with immunoSEQ multiplex PCR; in TCRdb, only in-frame clones are kept and a portion is missing. The table has about 140,000 clones, 70% to 85% seen once. The V gene is TRBV2, the J gene TRBJ1-4; D perhaps matches TRBD1 (6 bases). The sequencing sample was made of PBMCs. The receptor was isolated from a man aged 30-40 years in good health and CMV-seropositive. The DNA for the CDR3 is TGTGCCAGCAGTCTACAGGGCCCCGAAAAACTGTTTTTT. Translating gives CASSLQGPEKLFF.